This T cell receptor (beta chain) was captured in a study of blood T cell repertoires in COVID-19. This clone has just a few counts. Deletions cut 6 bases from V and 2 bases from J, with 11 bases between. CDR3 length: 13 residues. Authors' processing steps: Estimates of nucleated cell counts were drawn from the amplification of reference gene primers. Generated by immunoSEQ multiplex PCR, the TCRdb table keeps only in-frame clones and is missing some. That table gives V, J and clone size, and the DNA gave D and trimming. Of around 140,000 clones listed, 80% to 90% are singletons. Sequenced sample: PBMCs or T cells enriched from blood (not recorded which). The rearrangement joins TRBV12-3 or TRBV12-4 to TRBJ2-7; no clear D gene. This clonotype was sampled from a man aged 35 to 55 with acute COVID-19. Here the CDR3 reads CASRPSSTYEQYF. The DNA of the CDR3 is TGTGCCAGCAGACCTTCCTCTACCTACGAGCAGTACTTC.